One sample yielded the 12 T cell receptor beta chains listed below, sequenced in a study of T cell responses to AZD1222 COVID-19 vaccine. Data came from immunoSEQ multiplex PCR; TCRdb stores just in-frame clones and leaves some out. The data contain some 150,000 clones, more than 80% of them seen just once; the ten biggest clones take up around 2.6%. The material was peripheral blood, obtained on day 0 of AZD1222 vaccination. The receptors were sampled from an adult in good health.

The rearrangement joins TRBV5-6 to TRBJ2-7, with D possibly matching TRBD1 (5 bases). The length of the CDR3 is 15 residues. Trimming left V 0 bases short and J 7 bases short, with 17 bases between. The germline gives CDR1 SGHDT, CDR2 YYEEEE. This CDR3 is CASSLANRQSGEQYF. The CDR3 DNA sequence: TGTGCCAGCAGCTTGGCTAACAGACAGTCTGGGGAGCAGTACTTC.

The CDR3 coding sequence is TGTGCCAGCAGCCAAGAGGGGGAAGGGCTTCCGAATGAGCAGTTCTTC. Its protein is CASSQEGEGLPNEQFF. The gene calls are TRBV4-2 and TRBJ2-1, with D perhaps matching TRBD1 or TRBD2 (5 bases each). Germline V gives CDR1 LGHNA, CDR2 YNFKEQ. The V gene lost 0 bases and the J gene lost 7 bases, with 16 bases spanning the gap. The CDR3 has 16 residues.

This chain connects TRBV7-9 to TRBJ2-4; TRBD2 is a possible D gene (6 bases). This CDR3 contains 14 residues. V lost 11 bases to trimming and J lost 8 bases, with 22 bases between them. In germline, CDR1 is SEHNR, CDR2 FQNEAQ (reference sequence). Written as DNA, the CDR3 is TGTGCCGGTAGCTCACGACTAGGGGTAGACATTCAGTACTTC. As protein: CAGSSRLGVDIQYF.

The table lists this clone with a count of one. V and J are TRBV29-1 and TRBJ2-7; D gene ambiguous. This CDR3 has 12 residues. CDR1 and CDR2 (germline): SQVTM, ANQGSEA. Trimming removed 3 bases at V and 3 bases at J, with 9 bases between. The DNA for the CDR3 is TGCAGCGTTGAGGGCAGATTCTACGAGCAGTACTTC. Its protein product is CSVEGRFYEQYF.

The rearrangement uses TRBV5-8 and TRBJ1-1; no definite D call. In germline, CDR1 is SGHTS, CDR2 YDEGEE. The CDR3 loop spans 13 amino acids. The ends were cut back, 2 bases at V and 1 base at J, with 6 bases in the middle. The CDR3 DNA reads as TGTGCCAGCAGCTTAAACCCGAACACTGAAGCTTTCTTT. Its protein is CASSLNPNTEAFF. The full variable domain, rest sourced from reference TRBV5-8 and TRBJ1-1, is EAGVTQSPTHLIKTRGQQATLRCSPISGHTSVYWYQQALGLGLQFLLWYDEGEERNRGNFPPRFSGRQFPNYSSELNVNALELEDSALYLCASSLNPNTEAFFGQGTRLTVV.

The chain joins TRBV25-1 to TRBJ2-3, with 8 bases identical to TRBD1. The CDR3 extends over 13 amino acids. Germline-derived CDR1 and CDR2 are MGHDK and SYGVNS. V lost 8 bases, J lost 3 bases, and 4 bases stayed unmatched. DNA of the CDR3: TGTGCCAGCTACGGACAGGGTACAGATACGCAGTATTTT. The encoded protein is CASYGQGTDTQYF.

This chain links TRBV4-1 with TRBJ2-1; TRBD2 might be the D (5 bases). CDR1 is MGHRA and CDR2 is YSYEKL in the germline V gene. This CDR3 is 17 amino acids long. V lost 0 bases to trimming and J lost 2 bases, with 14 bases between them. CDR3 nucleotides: TGCGCCAGCAGCCAAGATAGAGGGTCAAGGACCTACAATGAGCAGTTCTTC. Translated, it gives CASSQDRGSRTYNEQFF.

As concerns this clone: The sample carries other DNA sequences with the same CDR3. The CDR3 DNA follows: TGTGCCAGTAGTATCGGGGCGGGAGCGGGAGGGCCAGGAGAGACCCAGTACTTC. Protein product: CASSIGAGAGGPGETQYF. The chain joins TRBV19 to TRBJ2-5; TRBD2 matches at 10 bases. CDR1 is LNHDA and CDR2 is SQIVND in the germline V gene (reference sequence). The ends lost 3 bases at V and 4 bases at J; junction bases unmatched: 14. CDR3 length: 18 amino acids. The whole variable domain, filled in from reference TRBV19 and TRBJ2-5, reads DGGITQSPKYLFRKEGQNVTLSCEQNLNHDAMYWYRQDPGQGLRLIYYSQIVNDFQKGDIAEGYSVSREKKESFPLTVTSAQKNPTAFYLCASSIGAGAGGPGETQYFGPGTRLLVL.

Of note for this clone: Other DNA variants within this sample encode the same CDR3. CDR3 sequence reads: CASSQDRGETQYF. The CDR3 nucleotides read TGCGCCAGCAGCCAAGATCGGGGGGAGACCCAGTACTTC. This chain links TRBV4-1 with TRBJ2-5; possibly TRBD2 for D (6 bases). V was shortened by 0 bases and J by 5 bases, with 7 bases between the two germline ends. CDR1 is MGHRA and CDR2 is YSYEKL in the germline V gene. The CDR3 is made up of 13 amino acids.

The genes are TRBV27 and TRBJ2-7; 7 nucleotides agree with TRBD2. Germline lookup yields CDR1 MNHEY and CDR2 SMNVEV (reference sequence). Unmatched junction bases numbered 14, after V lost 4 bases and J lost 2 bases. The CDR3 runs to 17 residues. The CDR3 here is CASSSARGGGVPYEQYF. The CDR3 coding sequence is TGTGCCAGCAGTTCCGCCCGTGGGGGGGGAGTACCCTACGAGCAGTACTTC.

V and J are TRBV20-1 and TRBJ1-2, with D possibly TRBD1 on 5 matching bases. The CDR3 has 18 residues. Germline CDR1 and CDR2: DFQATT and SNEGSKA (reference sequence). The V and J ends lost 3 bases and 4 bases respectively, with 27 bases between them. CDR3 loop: CSASLGGSAEKSFYGYTF. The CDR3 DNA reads TGCAGTGCTAGTTTGGGGGGATCGGCAGAAAAGAGTTTCTATGGCTACACCTTC.

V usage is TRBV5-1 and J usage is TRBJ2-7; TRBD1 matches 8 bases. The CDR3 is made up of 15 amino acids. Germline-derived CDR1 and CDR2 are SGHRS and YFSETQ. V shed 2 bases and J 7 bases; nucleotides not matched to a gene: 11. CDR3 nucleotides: TGCGCCAGCAGCTTATCGGCGCAGGGGGCAGGGGAGCAGTACTTC. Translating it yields CASSLSAQGAGEQYF.